These T cell receptor beta chains were read from a single sample in a study of blood T cell repertoires in COVID-19. Sequenced by immunoSEQ multiplex PCR; TCRdb stores in-frame clones only, minus some. This sample has around 100,000 clones, with about 80% found just once. Sequenced material: peripheral blood. All receptors come from a woman aged 65 to 85 with acute or convalescent COVID-19. Each CDR3 is given with its conserved first and last residue. The D gene is left open where the match is weak. Expanded clones get a size class; other rows say once, few or many, or leave the size out.

>TRBV7-3|TRBD1|TRBJ2-6|.
CASSVQGVGSGANVLTF
TGTGCCAGCAGCGTCCAGGGGGTTGGATCTGGGGCCAACGTCCTGACTTTC
>TRBV27|TRBD2|TRBJ2-1|medium-sized
CASSLSGALISNEQFF
TGTGCCAGCAGTTTAAGCGGGGCGCTTATATCCAATGAGCAGTTCTTC
>TRBV9|TRBD1|TRBJ1-3|.
CASSVGQGTSTNSGNTIYF
TGTGCCAGCAGCGTCGGACAGGGGACGTCGACCAACTCTGGAAACACCATATATTTT
>TRBV4-1|.|TRBJ1-5|.
CASSQDTPLNNQPQHF
TGCGCCAGCAGCCAAGATACCCCCCTAAACAATCAGCCCCAGCATTTT
>TRBV12-5|.|TRBJ1-2|.
CASGLGTHGYTF
TGTGCTAGTGGTTTGGGGACACATGGCTACACCTTC
>TRBV7-3|TRBD1|TRBJ1-1|.
CASKDRMNTEAFF
TGTGCCAGCAAGGACAGGATGAACACTGAAGCTTTCTTT
>TRBV27|TRBD1|TRBJ1-1|.
CASSFSIGGSAFF
TGTGCCAGCAGTTTCTCCATAGGGGGCAGCGCTTTCTTT
>TRBV7-2|TRBD1|TRBJ1-2|.
CASTRTGDRVNYGYTF
TGTGCCAGCACCCGGACGGGGGACAGGGTTAACTATGGCTACACCTTC
>TRBV30|TRBD1|TRBJ1-2|.
CAWKGQGRFGYTF
TGTGCCTGGAAGGGACAGGGGAGGTTTGGCTACACCTTC
>TRBV6-5|.|TRBJ2-5|.
CASSLDQETQYF
TGTGCCAGCAGTCTCGACCAAGAGACCCAGTACTTC
>TRBV5-6|.|TRBJ2-5|.
CASSRARGDQETQYF
TGTGCCAGCAGCCGGGCCAGGGGGGACCAAGAGACCCAGTACTTC
>TRBV28|.|TRBJ1-2|.
CASLDRNYGYTF
TGTGCCTCACTCGACAGGAACTATGGCTACACCTTC
>TRBV5-1|.|TRBJ1-5|.
CASSLVPGSVDQPQHF
TGCGCCAGCAGCTTGGTGCCAGGGTCTGTGGATCAGCCCCAGCATTTT
>TRBV6-2/TRBV6-3|TRBD2|TRBJ2-3|.
CASSTRTSGEFTDTQYF
TGTGCCAGCAGTACCCGGACTAGCGGGGAATTCACAGATACGCAGTATTTT
>TRBV19|.|TRBJ1-5|.
CASTTGQMSQPQHF
TGTGCCAGTACTACAGGGCAGATGAGTCAGCCCCAGCATTTT
>TRBV6-2/TRBV6-3|TRBD1|TRBJ2-5|.
CASSVPRQGGRKETQYF
TGTGCCAGCAGCGTGCCCCGACAGGGGGGGCGGAAAGAGACCCAGTACTTC
>TRBV9|TRBD1|TRBJ1-2|.
CASSAQTGEGGYTF
TGTGCCAGCAGCGCCCAGACAGGGGAGGGTGGCTACACCTTC
>TRBV6-2/TRBV6-3|TRBD1|TRBJ1-2|.
CASSMGQTGGYTF
TGTGCCAGCAGTATGGGACAGACGGGTGGCTACACCTTC
>TRBV6-5|.|TRBJ2-3|.
CASSYSRGWSTDTQYF
TGTGCCAGCAGTTACTCGAGGGGGTGGAGCACAGATACGCAGTATTTT
>TRBV19|.|TRBJ1-6|few
CASSPGKDGSPLHF
TGTGCCAGTAGTCCAGGGAAAGATGGGTCACCCCTCCACTTT
>TRBV3-1/TRBV3-2|TRBD1|TRBJ1-2|.
CASSPTGTGRGYTF
TGTGCCAGCAGCCCTACCGGGACAGGGAGAGGCTACACCTTC
>TRBV5-6|TRBD1|TRBJ1-1|.
CASSLYGTANTEAFF
TGTGCCAGCAGCTTATACGGGACAGCGAACACTGAAGCTTTCTTT
>TRBV6-5|TRBD1|TRBJ2-5|.
CASSQRDSKQETQYF
TGTGCCAGCAGTCAACGGGACAGCAAACAAGAGACCCAGTACTTC
>TRBV18|.|TRBJ1-4|once
CASSLPGVRREKLFF
TGTGCCAGCTCTCTCCCGGGGGTTAGAAGAGAAAAACTGTTTTTT
>TRBV28|TRBD1|TRBJ1-4|.
CASSPQTGAGEKLFF
TGTGCCAGCAGTCCACAGACAGGGGCGGGTGAAAAACTGTTTTTT
>TRBV29-1|.|TRBJ1-2|.
CSVEDPGTGYTF
TGCAGCGTCGAAGATCCGGGTACTGGCTACACCTTC
>TRBV13|TRBD2|TRBJ2-1|few
CATWTSGRWDEQFF
TGTGCCACCTGGACTAGCGGTCGATGGGATGAGCAGTTCTTC
>TRBV6-6|.|TRBJ1-1|.
CASSHGQNREAFF
TGTGCCAGCAGTCACGGACAGAACAGAGAAGCTTTCTTT
>TRBV30|TRBD1|TRBJ2-7|.
CAWDRGYEQYF
TGTGCCTGGGACAGGGGCTACGAGCAGTACTTC
>TRBV13|.|TRBJ2-5|.
CASSLFRDTPQETQYF
TGTGCCAGCAGCTTGTTCCGGGACACTCCCCAAGAGACCCAGTACTTC
>TRBV19|.|TRBJ2-5|.
CASSIDGQTQETQYF
TGTGCCAGTAGTATAGATGGGCAGACCCAAGAGACCCAGTACTTC
>TRBV4-1|TRBD1|TRBJ2-6|.
CASSQDQRTGLSGANVLTF
TGCGCCAGCAGCCAAGATCAGAGGACAGGTTTGTCTGGGGCCAACGTCCTGACTTTC
>TRBV11-2|.|TRBJ1-5|.
CASSLAGTLYSNQPQHF
TGTGCCAGCAGCTTAGCTGGGACACTCTATAGCAATCAGCCCCAGCATTTT
>TRBV7-7|TRBD1|TRBJ2-5|.
CASSLGTANWETQYF
TGTGCCAGCAGCTTGGGGACAGCTAATTGGGAGACCCAGTACTTC
>TRBV7-3|.|TRBJ1-1|.
CASSFGENTEAFF
TGTGCCAGCAGCTTTGGAGAGAACACTGAAGCTTTCTTT
>TRBV20-1|.|TRBJ1-2|.
CSASSGTTNYGYTF
TGCAGTGCTAGTTCCGGGACAACTAACTATGGCTACACCTTC
>TRBV6-2/TRBV6-3|.|TRBJ1-6|.
CASSANRDASPLHF
TGTGCCAGCAGTGCAAACAGGGATGCTTCACCCCTCCACTTT
>TRBV18|.|TRBJ1-1|.
CASSPPGLRENTEAFF
TGTGCCAGCTCACCTCCGGGACTTCGGGAGAACACTGAAGCTTTCTTT
>TRBV6-2/TRBV6-3|TRBD2|TRBJ2-5|.
CASSPGRTSRGETQYF
TGTGCCAGCAGCCCTGGCCGGACTAGCCGGGGAGAGACCCAGTACTTC